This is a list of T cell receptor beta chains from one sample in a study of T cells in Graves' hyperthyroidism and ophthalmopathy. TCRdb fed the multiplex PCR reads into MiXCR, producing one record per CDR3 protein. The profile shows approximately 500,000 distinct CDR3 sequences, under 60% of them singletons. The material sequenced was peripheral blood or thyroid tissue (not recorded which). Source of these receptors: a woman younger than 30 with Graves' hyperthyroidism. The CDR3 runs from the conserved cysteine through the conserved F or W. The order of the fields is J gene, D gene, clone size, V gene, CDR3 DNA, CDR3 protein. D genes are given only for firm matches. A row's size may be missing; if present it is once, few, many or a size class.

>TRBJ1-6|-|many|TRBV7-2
TGTGCCAGCAGCGGGGGGGGAGGGCTGGCTTCACCCCTCCACTTT
CASSGGGGLASPLHF
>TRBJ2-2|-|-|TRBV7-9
TGTGCCAGCAGCCCACCGACGACAGGGGAGCTGTTTTTT
CASSPPTTGELFF
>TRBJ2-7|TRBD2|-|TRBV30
TGTGCCTGGAGTTTTAGCGGGTCCAGCTCCTACGAGCAGTACTTC
CAWSFSGSSSYEQYF
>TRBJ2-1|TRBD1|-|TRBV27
TGTGCCAGCAGGACAGGGGCTCGGCACAATGAGCAGTTCTTC
CASRTGARHNEQFF
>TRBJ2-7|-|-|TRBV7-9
TGTGCCAGCAGCTTAGGACAGGGGAGGGTCGATGAGCAGTACTTC
CASSLGQGRVDEQYF
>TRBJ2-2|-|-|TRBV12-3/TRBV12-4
TGTGCCAGCAGTCAGGAGGTGTTTTTT
CASSQEVFF
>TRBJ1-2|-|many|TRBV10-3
TGTGCCATCAGTGAGTCCAGGGCTTATGGCTACACCTTC
CAISESRAYGYTF
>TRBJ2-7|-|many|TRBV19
TGTGCCAGTAGTCCCCGGGGAGCCGAGCAGTACTTC
CASSPRGAEQYF
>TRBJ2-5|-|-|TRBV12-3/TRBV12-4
TGTGCCAGCAGTTTGCCAGGGCCCCAGTACTTC
CASSLPGPQYF
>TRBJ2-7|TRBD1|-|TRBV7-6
TGTGCCAGCAGCCCCGGGACAGGGGCCTTC
CASSPGTGAF
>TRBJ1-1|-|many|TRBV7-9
TGTGCCAGCAGCTCAACTATCATTGAAGCTTTCTTT
CASSSTIIEAFF
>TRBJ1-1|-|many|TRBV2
TGTGCCAGCAGTACAGGGATGAACACTGAAGCTTTCTTT
CASSTGMNTEAFF
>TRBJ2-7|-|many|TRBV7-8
TGTGCCAGCAGCCCTAGCGGACAGGCCTACGAGCAGTACTTC
CASSPSGQAYEQYF
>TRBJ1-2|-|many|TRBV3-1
TGTGCCAGCAGCCAACTGAGCGGCAGCGGCGTTGGCTACACCTTC
CASSQLSGSGVGYTF
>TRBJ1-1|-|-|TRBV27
TGTGCCAGCAGTTTTCTGGGGCCCGCTGAAGCTTTCTTT
CASSFLGPAEAFF
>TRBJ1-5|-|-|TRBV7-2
TGTGCCAGCAGCTGGGCTCGCGGCAATGAGCCCCAGCATTTT
CASSWARGNEPQHF
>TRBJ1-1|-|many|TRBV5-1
TGCGCCAGCCAGCTAACGCCTTTTTCGAACACTGAAGCTTTCTTT
CASQLTPFSNTEAFF
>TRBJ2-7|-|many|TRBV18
TGTGCCAGCTCACGTGAGTCCGAGCAGTACTTC
CASSRESEQYF
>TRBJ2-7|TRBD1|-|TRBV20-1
TGCAGTGCTAGGGGCAGAGGACAGGGAAAGAGGGAGCAGTACTTC
CSARGRGQGKREQYF
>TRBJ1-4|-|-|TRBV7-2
TGTGCCAGCAGCCCTGACCAATACCCCTACAATGAAAAACTGTTTTTT
CASSPDQYPYNEKLFF
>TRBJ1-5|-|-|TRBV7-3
TGTGCCAGCAGCTTGCTGGCGGGACAAAGCAATAAGCCCCAGCATTTT
CASSLLAGQSNKPQHF
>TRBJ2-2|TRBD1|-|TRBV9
TGTGCCAGCAGCGTGGCCCGTGGGGAAGGGGGCATCACCGGGGAGCTGTTTTTT
CASSVARGEGGITGELFF
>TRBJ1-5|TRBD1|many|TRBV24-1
TGTGCCACCGGTTCGGGACAGGGGGAAGTTCAGCCCCAGCATTTT
CATGSGQGEVQPQHF
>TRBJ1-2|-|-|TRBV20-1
TGCAGTGCAGGGAGGGTCTATGGCTACACCTTC
CSAGRVYGYTF
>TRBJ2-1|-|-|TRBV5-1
TGCGCCAGCAGCTTAACCGGTTCTAGTACGAATGAGCAGTTCTTC
CASSLTGSSTNEQFF
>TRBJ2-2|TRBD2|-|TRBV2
TGTGCCAGCAGTGAAGCGCTTATGGGGACTAGTAGTAAGTTCGGGGAGCTGTTTTTT
CASSEALMGTSSKFGELFF
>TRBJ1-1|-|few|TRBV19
TGTGCCAGTAGTGGAAAAACACTCTCCACTGAAGCTTTCTTT
CASSGKTLSTEAFF
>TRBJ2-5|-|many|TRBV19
TGTGCCAGTAGTATCTGGGGGGAGCGGGAGACCCAGTACTTC
CASSIWGERETQYF
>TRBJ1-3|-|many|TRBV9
TGTGCCAGCAGCGTAGAAGGGAATGGAAACACCATATATTTT
CASSVEGNGNTIYF
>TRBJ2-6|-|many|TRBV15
TGTGCCACCAGCACACTAGGAAACTCTGGGGCCAACGTCCTGACTTTC
CATSTLGNSGANVLTF
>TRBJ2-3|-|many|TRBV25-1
TGTGCCAGCAGTGTCCTTCTGACAGATACGCAGTATTTT
CASSVLLTDTQYF
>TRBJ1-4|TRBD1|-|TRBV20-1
TGCAGTGCTGCAGGGGGCGACGAAAAACTGTTTTTT
CSAAGGDEKLFF
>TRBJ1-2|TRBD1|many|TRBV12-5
TGTGCTAGTGGGTGGACAGGGCATGGCTACACCTTC
CASGWTGHGYTF
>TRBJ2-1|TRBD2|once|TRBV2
TGTGCCAGATGGAGCGGGAGAGACTACAATGAGCAGTTCTTC
CARWSGRDYNEQFF
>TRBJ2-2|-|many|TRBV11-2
TGTGCCAGCAGCGGCCCGGGACTGGAAGGCGGGGAGCTGTTTTTT
CASSGPGLEGGELFF
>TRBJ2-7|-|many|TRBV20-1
TGCAGTGCTAGAAATTTCGGGAGTATGTACGAGCAGTACTTC
CSARNFGSMYEQYF
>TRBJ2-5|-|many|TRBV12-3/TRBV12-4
TGTGCCAGCAGTTCCCCTCGCGACAGGCCCCAAGAGACCCAGTACTTC
CASSSPRDRPQETQYF
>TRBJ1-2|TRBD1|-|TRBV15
TGTGCCACCAGCCGACAGGGCCTCTATGGCTACACCTTC
CATSRQGLYGYTF
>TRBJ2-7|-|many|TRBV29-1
TGCAGCGTGGGAGAGGAAGGAGTCCGACCGGTGTACTTC
CSVGEEGVRPVYF
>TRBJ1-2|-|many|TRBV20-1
TGCAGTGCTAGAGGGGTGGATGGCTACACCTTC
CSARGVDGYTF
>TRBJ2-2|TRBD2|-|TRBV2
TGTGCCAGCATAGGACGTGGGACTAGCGGGACCGGGGAGCTGTTTTTT
CASIGRGTSGTGELFF
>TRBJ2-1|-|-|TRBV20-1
TGCAGCCATATGGGCCCCTCCTACAATGAGCAGTTCTTC
CSHMGPSYNEQFF
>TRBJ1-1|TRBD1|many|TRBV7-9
TGTGCCAGCAGCCTGGGACAGCTCACTGAAGCTTTCTTT
CASSLGQLTEAFF
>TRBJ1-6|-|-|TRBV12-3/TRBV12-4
TGTGCCAGCAGTTTAGCCGGGCCCTCGATCTATAATTCACCCCTCCACTTT
CASSLAGPSIYNSPLHF
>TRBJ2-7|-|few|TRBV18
TGTGCCAGCTCACCTCAGGACGAGCAGTACTTC
CASSPQDEQYF
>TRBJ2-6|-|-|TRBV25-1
TGTGCCAGCAGTGCTAGAGTCATGGGTGGCGGGGCCAACGTCCTGACTTTC
CASSARVMGGGANVLTF
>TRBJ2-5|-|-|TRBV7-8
TGTGCCAGCAGCTTACCCCGGCTTGAGCAGTCCTTC
CASSLPRLEQSF
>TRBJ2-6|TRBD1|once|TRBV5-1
TGCGCCAGCAGCCAAGGGGACAGCAACGTCCTGACTTTC
CASSQGDSNVLTF
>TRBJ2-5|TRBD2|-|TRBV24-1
TGTGCCACCAGTGGAGCGGGAGCGAACACCGGGGAGACCCAGTACTTC
CATSGAGANTGETQYF
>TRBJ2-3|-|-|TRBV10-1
TGCGCCAGCAGTGAAGGCGGGGCCGCAGATACGCAGTATTTT
CASSEGGAADTQYF
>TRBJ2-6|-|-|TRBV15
TGTGCCACGGGTTGGGGGGCCAACGTCCTGACTTTC
CATGWGANVLTF
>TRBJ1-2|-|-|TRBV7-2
TGTGCCAGCAGCATGTCAGGACCAGATGGGTATGGCTACACCTTC
CASSMSGPDGYGYTF
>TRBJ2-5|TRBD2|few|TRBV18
TGTGCCAGCTCTCCATCTAGCGGGGAGACCCAGTACTTC
CASSPSSGETQYF
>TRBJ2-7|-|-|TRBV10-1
TGCGCCAGCAGTAAACAGGCCACAACCACAAGCGAGCAGTACTTC
CASSKQATTTSEQYF
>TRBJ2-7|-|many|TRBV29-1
TGCAGCGTTGCTTCCGGGAGTCCGCGATTGTACGAGCAGTACTTC
CSVASGSPRLYEQYF